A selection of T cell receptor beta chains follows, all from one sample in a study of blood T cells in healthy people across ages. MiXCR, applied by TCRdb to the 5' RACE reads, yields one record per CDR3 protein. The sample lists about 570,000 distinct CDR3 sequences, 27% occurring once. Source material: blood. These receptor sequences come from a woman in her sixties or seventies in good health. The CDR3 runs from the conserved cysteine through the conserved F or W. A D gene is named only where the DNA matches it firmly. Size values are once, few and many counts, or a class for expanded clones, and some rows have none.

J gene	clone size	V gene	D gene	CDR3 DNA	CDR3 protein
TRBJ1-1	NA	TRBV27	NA	TGTGCCAGCAGTCCCTCGGAAGAGAACACTGAAGCTTTCTTT	CASSPSEENTEAFF
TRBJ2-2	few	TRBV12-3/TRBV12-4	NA	TGTGCCAGCAGTTCCTGGGGACCTTCTAGCGCCACCGGGGAGCTGTTTTTT	CASSSWGPSSATGELFF
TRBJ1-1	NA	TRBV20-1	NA	TGCAGTGCTAGCCATTTACGGGAGAACACTGAAGCTTTCTTT	CSASHLRENTEAFF
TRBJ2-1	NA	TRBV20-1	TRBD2	TGCAGTGCTCCAACTAGCGGGGGATACAATGAGCAGTTCTTC	CSAPTSGGYNEQFF
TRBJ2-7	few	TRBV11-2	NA	TGTGCCAGCAGCTTAGCTCTGGGGGCAGGCTACGAGCAGTACTTC	CASSLALGAGYEQYF
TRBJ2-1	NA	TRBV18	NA	TGTGCCAGCACCCCTCCGGGGTACAATGAGCAGTTCTTC	CASTPPGYNEQFF
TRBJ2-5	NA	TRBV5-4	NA	TGTGCCAGCAGCTTCGGGGGCCCGTCTGGCACTCAAGAGACCCAGTACTTC	CASSFGGPSGTQETQYF
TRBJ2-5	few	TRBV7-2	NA	TGTGCCAGCAGAGCTGATGGATCGACAGGGACCCAGTACTTC	CASRADGSTGTQYF
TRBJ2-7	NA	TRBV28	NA	TGTGCCAGCAGGCCCCCAGCCTCCGAGCAGTACTTC	CASRPPASEQYF
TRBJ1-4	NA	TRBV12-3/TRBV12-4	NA	TGTGCCAGCAGCGGTACAGTTAATGAAAAACTGTTTTTT	CASSGTVNEKLFF
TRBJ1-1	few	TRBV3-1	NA	TGTGCCAGCAGAAAGGTCATGAACACTGAAGCTTTCTTT	CASRKVMNTEAFF
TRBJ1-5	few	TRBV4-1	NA	TGCGCCAGCAGCCAAGGGGGTCGCGGGGGGTTTTGGGATCAGCCCCAGCATTTT	CASSQGGRGGFWDQPQHF
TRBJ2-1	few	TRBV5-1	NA	TGCGCCACCACCAGGGGCGGGGGAGATGAGCAGTTCTTC	CATTRGGGDEQFF